One T cell receptor (beta chain) is described in this entry. An end of the junction does not agree with germline; a read error may underlie this. The data were taken from a study of blood T cell repertoires in COVID-19. Study in general: The samples span acute and convalescent COVID-19 from the United States, Italy and Spain. In each case, the material was cDNA or gDNA derived from T cells, B-cell-depleted T cells, or PBMCs.

Original handling: Reference gene primers were amplified, and this amplification served to estimate nucleated cell counts. Produced via immunoSEQ multiplex PCR; TCRdb's table is partial and in-frame only. V and J calls plus clone size are reproduced from that table; the DNA served to infer D and trimming. The sample carries 51,000 or so clones, roughly nine tenths recorded once. The germline V gene encodes CDR1 LNHDA and CDR2 SQIVND (reference sequence). The CDR3 extends over 13 amino acids. V gene TRBV19 combines with J gene TRBJ1-2; unclear D gene. The sample consisted of peripheral blood. The TCR was taken from a man older than 75 with active or convalescent COVID-19. CDR3: CVSSLVGLSGYTF. The CDR3 DNA follows: TGTGTCAGTAGTCTGGTTGGGCTTTCCGGCTACACCTTC.